This TCR beta chain was sequenced during a study of cytomegalovirus exposure and HLA in healthy donors. Study-wide background: As an earlier analysis found, roughly 180 million T cells yielded over 95 million unique TCR beta sequences. Early released data had tens of millions of unique TCRs, all coming from HLA-typed donors. Study-level results: Serostatus for CMV was the only available immune exposure information. An analysis done earlier found most TCR beta V segments productive about 90% or about 30% of the time.

This CDR3 region has 12 residues. Germline V lookup: CDR1 SGHTA, CDR2 FQGNSA. Notes on this clone: What it binds is not known.

The PCR employed 60 Vbeta primers together with 13 Jbeta primers. Produced via immunoSEQ multiplex PCR; TCRdb's table is partial and in-frame only. The repertoire holds around 90,000 clones, with less than 70% as singletons. The chain combines TRBV7-2 with TRBJ2-5, with 8 bases identical to TRBD1. The DNA end lines up better with TRBJ2-7; the J call may be wrong. The specimen sequenced was PBMCs. The clonotype originates from a human donor in good health. The CDR3 loop is CASSVTGVEQYF. CDR3 coding DNA: TGTGCCAGCAGCGTGACAGGGGTCGAGCAGTACTTC.